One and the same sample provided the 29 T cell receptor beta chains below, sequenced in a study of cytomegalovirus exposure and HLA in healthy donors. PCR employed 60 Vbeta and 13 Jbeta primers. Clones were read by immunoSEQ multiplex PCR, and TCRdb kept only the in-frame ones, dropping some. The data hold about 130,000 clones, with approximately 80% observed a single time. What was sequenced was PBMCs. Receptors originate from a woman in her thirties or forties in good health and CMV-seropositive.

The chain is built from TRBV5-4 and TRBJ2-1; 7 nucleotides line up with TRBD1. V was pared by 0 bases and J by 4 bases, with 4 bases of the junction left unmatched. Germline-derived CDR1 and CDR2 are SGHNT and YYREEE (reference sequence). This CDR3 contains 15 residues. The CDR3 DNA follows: TGTGCCAGCAGCTTGGAACAGGGGCCTTACAATGAGCAGTTCTTC. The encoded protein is CASSLEQGPYNEQFF.

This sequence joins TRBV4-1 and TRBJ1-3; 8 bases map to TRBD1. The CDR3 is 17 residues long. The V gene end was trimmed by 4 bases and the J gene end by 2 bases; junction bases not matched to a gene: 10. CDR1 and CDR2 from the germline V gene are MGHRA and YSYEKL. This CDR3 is CASSLRAGGKTGNTIYF. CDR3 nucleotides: TGCGCCAGCAGCCTGAGGGCAGGGGGCAAAACTGGAAACACCATATATTTT.

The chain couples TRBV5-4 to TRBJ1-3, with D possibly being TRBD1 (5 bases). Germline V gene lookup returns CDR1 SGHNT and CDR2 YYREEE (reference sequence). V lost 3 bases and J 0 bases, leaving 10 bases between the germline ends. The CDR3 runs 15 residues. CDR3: CASSSGLLSGNTIYF. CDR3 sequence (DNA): TGTGCCAGCAGCTCGGGACTTCTCTCTGGAAACACCATATATTTT.

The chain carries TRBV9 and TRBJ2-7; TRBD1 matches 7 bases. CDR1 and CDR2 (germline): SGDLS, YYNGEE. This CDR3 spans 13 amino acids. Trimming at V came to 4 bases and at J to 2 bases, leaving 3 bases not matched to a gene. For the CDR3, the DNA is TGTGCCAGCAGCTGGGACAGTACCTACGAGCAGTACTTC. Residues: CASSWDSTYEQYF.

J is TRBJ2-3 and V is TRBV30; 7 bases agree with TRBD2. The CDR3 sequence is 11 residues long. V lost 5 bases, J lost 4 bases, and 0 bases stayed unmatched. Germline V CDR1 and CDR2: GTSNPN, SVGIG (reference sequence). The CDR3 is CAWAGADTQYF. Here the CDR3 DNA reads TGTGCCTGGGCGGGGGCAGATACGCAGTATTTT.

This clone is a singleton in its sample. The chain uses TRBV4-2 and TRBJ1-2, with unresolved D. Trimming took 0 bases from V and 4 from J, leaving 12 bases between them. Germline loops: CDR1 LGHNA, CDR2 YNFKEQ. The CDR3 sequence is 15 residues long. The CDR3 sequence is CASSQEVREAYGYTF. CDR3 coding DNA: TGTGCCAGCAGCCAAGAGGTCCGGGAAGCCTATGGCTACACCTTC.

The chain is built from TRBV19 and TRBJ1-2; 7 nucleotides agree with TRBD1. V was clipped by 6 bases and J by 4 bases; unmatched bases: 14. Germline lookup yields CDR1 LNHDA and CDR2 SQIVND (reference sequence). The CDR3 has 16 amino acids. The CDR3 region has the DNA TGTGCCAGTAGCCTACTCTCGGACAGGTCTTCCTATGGCTACACCTTC. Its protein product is CASSLLSDRSSYGYTF.

Here the CDR3 reads CAISDQGPNSPLHF. CDR3 in DNA: TGTGCCATCAGTGATCAGGGGCCTAATTCACCCCTCCACTTT. The rearrangement joins TRBV10-3 to TRBJ1-6, with a tentative D call TRBD1 (6 bases). Germline V gene sequence: CDR1 ENHRY, CDR2 SYGVKD. There are 14 residues in the CDR3. V lost 3 bases and J 6 bases, leaving 9 bases between the germline ends.

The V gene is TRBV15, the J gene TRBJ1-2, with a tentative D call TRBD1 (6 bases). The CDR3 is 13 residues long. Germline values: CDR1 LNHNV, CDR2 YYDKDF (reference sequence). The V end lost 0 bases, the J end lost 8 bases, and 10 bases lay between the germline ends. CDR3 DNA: TGTGCCACCAGCAGAGAATTCAGGGGCGGCTACACCTTC. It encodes CATSREFRGGYTF.

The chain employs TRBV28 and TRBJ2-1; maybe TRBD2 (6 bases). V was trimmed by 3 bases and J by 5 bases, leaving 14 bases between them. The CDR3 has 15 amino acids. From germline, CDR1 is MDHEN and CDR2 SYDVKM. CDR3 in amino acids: CASSFRDWGHNEQFF. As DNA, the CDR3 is TGTGCCAGCAGTTTCAGGGACTGGGGTCACAATGAGCAGTTCTTC.

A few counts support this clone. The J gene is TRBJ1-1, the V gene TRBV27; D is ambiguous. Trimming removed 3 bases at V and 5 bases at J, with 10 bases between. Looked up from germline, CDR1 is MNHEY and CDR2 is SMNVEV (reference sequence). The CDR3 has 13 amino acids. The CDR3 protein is CASSFSKRTEAFF. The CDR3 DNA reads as TGTGCCAGCAGTTTTTCGAAGAGGACTGAAGCTTTCTTT.

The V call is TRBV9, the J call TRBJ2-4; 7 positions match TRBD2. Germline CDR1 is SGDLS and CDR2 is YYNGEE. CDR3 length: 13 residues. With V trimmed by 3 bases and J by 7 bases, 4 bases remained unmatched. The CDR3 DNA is TGTGCCAGCAGCGGCGCCGGGAGGAACATTCAGTACTTC. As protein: CASSGAGRNIQYF.

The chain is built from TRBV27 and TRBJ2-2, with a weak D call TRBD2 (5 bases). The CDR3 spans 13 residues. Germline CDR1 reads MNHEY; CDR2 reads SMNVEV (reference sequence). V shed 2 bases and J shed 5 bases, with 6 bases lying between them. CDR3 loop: CASSLEGTGELFF. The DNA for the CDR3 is TGTGCCAGCAGTTTAGAGGGTACCGGGGAGCTGTTTTTT.

CDR3 sequence (DNA): TGTGCCAGCAGCCCTGACACTAGCGGGCCCTCCACAGATACGCAGTATTTT. Amino acid sequence: CASSPDTSGPSTDTQYF. The chain uses TRBV7-2 and TRBJ2-3; 9 bases agree with TRBD2. Germline CDR1 reads SGHTA; CDR2 reads FQGNSA. Germline trimming cut 5 bases from V and 2 bases from J; bases unmatched to any gene: 11. The CDR3 has 17 residues.

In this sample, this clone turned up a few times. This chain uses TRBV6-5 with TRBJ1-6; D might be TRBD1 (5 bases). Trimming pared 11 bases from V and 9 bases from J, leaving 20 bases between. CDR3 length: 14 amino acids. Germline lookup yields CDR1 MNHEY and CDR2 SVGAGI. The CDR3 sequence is CASDFRSGRSPLHF. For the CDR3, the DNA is TGTGCCTCGGATTTCCGTTCAGGGCGTTCACCCCTCCACTTT.

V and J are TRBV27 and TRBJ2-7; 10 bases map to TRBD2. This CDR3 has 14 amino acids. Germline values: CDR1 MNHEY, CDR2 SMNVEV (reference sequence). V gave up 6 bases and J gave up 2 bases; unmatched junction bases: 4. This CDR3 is CASRLAGGAYEQYF. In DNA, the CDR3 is TGTGCCAGCAGGTTAGCGGGAGGTGCCTACGAGCAGTACTTC.

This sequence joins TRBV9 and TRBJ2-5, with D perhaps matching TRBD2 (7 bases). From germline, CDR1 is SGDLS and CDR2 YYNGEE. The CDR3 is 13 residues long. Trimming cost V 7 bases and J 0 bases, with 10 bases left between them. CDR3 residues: CASGGANQETQYF. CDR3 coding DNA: TGTGCCAGCGGGGGGGCGAACCAAGAGACCCAGTACTTC.

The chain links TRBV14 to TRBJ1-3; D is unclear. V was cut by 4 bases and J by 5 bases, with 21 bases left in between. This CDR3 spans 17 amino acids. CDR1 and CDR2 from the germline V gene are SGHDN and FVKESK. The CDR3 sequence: CASSPPGSSIWRNTIYF. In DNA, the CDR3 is TGTGCCAGCAGCCCCCCGGGATCATCCATCTGGAGAAACACCATATATTTT. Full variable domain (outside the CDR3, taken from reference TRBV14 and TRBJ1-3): EAGVTQFPSHSVIEKGQTVTLRCDPISGHDNLYWYRRVMGKEIKFLLHFVKESKQDESGMPNNRFLAERTGGTYSTLKVQPAELEDSGVYFCASSPPGSSIWRNTIYFGEGSWLTVV.

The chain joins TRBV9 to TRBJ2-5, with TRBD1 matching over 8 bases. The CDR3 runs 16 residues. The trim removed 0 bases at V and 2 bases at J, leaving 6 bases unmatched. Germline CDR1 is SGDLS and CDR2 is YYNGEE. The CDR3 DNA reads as TGTGCCAGCAGCGTAGCAGGGGGCCGCACTCAAGAGACCCAGTACTTC. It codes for CASSVAGGRTQETQYF.

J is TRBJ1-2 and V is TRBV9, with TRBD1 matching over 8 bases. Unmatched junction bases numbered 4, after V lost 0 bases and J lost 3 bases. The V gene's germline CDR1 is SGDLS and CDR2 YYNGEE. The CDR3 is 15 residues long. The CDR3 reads CASSVDGQGYYGYTF. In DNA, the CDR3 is TGTGCCAGCAGCGTAGATGGACAGGGCTACTATGGCTACACCTTC.

Here the CDR3 DNA reads TGTGCCAGCAACAGGGCGTTGGGGACTGAAGCTTTCTTT. Amino acids: CASNRALGTEAFF. The rearrangement uses TRBV19 and TRBJ1-1, with D possibly matching TRBD1 (6 bases). V was pared by 9 bases and J by 5 bases, with 16 bases between. CDR3 size: 13 residues. Germline assignment: CDR1 LNHDA and CDR2 SQIVND (reference sequence).

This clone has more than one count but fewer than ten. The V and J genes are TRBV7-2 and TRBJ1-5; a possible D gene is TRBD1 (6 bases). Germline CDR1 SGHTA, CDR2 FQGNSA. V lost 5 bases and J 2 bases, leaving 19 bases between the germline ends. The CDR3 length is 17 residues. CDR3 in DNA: TGTGCCAGCAGCGCGCAGGGGAGAGGTTTTGGCAATCAGCCCCAGCATTTT. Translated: CASSAQGRGFGNQPQHF.

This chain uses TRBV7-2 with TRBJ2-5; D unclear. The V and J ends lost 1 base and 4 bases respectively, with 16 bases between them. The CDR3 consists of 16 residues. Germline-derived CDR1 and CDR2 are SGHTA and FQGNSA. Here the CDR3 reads CASSLGSGQGVETQYF. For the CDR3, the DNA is TGTGCCAGCAGCTTAGGAAGTGGGCAAGGTGTAGAGACCCAGTACTTC.

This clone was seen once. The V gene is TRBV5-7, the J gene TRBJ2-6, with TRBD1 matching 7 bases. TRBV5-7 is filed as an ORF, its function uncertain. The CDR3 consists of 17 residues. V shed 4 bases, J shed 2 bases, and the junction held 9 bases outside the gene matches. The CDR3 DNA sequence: TGTGCCAGCAGCCATGATCCAGGGGGAACTGGGGCCAACGTCCTGACTTTC. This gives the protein CASSHDPGGTGANVLTF.

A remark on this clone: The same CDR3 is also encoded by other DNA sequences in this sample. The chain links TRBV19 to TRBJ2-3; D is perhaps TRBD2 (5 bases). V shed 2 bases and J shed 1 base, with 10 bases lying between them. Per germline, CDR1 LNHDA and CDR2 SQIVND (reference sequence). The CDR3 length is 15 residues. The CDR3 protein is CASSILAGGTDTQYF. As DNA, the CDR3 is TGTGCCAGTAGTATATTGGCCGGGGGCACAGATACGCAGTATTTT.

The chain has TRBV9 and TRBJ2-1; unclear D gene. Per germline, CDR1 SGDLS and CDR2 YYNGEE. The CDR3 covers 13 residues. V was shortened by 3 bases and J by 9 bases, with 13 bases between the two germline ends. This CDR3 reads CASSADSYREQFF. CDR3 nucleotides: TGTGCCAGCAGCGCCGACTCCTACCGTGAGCAGTTCTTC. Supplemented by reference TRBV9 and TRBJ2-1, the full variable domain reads DSGVTQTPKHLITATGQRVTLRCSPRSGDLSVYWYQQSLDQGLQFLIQYYNGEERAKGNILERFSAQQFPDLHSELNLSSLELGDSALYFCASSADSYREQFFGPGTRLTVL.

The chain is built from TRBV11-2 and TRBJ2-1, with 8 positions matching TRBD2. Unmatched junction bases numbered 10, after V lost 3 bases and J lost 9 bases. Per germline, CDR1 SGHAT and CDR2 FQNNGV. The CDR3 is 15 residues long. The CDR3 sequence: CASSFYGTRSSEQFF. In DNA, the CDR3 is TGTGCCAGCAGCTTTTATGGGACTAGGAGTAGTGAGCAGTTCTTC.

The CDR3 DNA follows: TGTGCCAGCAGCCGACTAGTCTACGAGCAGTACTTC. Translation: CASSRLVYEQYF. The chain joins TRBV11-2 to TRBJ2-7, with D perhaps matching TRBD2 (6 bases). The CDR3 spans 12 residues. The V and J ends lost 5 bases and 3 bases respectively, with 8 bases between them. Germline-derived CDR1 and CDR2 are SGHAT and FQNNGV.

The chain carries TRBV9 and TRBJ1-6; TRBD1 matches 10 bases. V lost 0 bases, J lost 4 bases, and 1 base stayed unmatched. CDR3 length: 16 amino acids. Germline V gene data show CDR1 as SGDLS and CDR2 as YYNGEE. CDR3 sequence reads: CASSVEGQGYNSPLHF. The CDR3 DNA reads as TGTGCCAGCAGCGTAGAGGGACAGGGGTATAATTCACCCCTCCACTTT.